The clone carrying this TCR beta chain has a count of ten or more. These data belong to a study of T cells in Graves' hyperthyroidism and ophthalmopathy. There were TCR beta CDR3 regions amplified from RNA transcripts. The HTBI primer set was used in a first-round RT-PCR of the TCR CDR3. In TCRdb, the multiplex PCR reads were re-called with MiXCR into one record per CDR3 protein. Among 300,000 to 400,000 distinct CDR3 sequences listed, approximately 15% were seen once. The trim removed 3 bases at V and 2 bases at J, leaving 14 bases unmatched. There are 18 residues in the CDR3. CDR1 and CDR2 (germline): SGHAT, FQNNGV.

Source material: blood. The gene calls are TRBV11-2 and TRBJ2-5; 8 bases line up with TRBD1. This clonotype originated in a woman in her twenties or thirties with Graves' ophthalmopathy. CDR3: CASSFGTGIISDQETQYF. Written as DNA, the CDR3 is TGTGCCAGCAGCTTTGGGACAGGAATTATCTCCGATCAAGAGACCCAGTACTTC.